This TCR beta chain was recovered during a study of pediatric ulcerative colitis. Comments on this clone: Its specificity is not known.

Generated by immunoSEQ multiplex PCR, the TCRdb table keeps only in-frame clones and is missing some. The table has 30,000 to 40,000 clones, around 80% seen once; the top ten hold approximately 1%. V lost 4 bases and J lost 5; bases outside the gene matches: 7. The germline V gene encodes CDR1 GTSNPN and CDR2 SVGIG (reference sequence). The CDR3 has 14 amino acids. The rectum was sampled with one to two pinch biopsies at colonoscopy. General study results and limits: Two rectal clonotypes were found only in ulcerative colitis patients, all of them.

The chain carries TRBV30 and TRBJ2-5; TRBD1 agrees at 10 bases. The TCR sequence derives from a boy between 10 and 17 years old with mild ulcerative colitis. Sample: gut tissue. Here the CDR3 reads CAWNRQGAGETQYF. As DNA, the CDR3 is TGTGCCTGGAACCGACAGGGGGCTGGGGAGACCCAGTACTTC.